This passage covers 30 T cell receptor beta chains from one sample sequenced in a study of CD8+ T cells in alopecia areata. As the sequencing template, cDNA was produced by extracting RNA and reverse transcribing it. Using immunoSEQ multiplex PCR, the repertoire was profiled, and TCRdb retains in-frame clones only, with some absent. The data show about 11,000 clones, roughly 55% seen once. Individuals with alopecia areata gave both lesional scalp punch biopsies and peripheral blood for collection. Sequencing was carried out using skin. These receptors were taken from a human donor with alopecia areata.

V is TRBV27 and J is TRBJ1-1; D unresolved. CDR1 MNHEY and CDR2 SMNVEV come from the germline V gene (reference sequence). V gave up 6 bases and J gave up 0 bases, with 8 bases separating them. CDR3 length equals 13 residues. DNA for the CDR3: TGTGCCAGCAGGGGCAGAATGAACACTGAAGCTTTCTTT. Translated, it gives CASRGRMNTEAFF.

The chain recombines TRBV7-8 with TRBJ2-3; TRBD2 matches at 11 bases. The V segment lost 5 bases and the J segment 6 bases; nucleotides outside the gene matches: 10. CDR1 SGHVS and CDR2 FQNEAQ come from the germline V gene. This CDR3 has 16 residues. This CDR3 reads CASSDFTSGGFDTQYF. The CDR3 nucleotides read TGTGCCAGCAGCGATTTTACTAGCGGGGGCTTCGATACGCAGTATTTT. Together with reference TRBV7-8 and TRBJ2-3, the CDR3 gives the full variable domain: GAGVSQSPRYKVAKRGQDVALRCDPISGHVSLFWYQQALGQGPEFLTYFQNEAQLDKSGLPSDRFFAERPEGSVSTLKIQRTQQEDSAVYLCASSDFTSGGFDTQYFGPGTRLTVL.

The chain recombines TRBV6-5 with TRBJ1-1; the D gene is possibly TRBD1 (5 bases). The germline gives CDR1 MNHEY, CDR2 SVGAGI. V lost 1 base to trimming and J lost 13 bases, with 13 bases between them. CDR3 length: 12 residues. CDR3 sequence (DNA): TGTGCCAGCAGTTACTTTTCCGAGGGGCTTTTCTTT. Its protein is CASSYFSEGLFF.

As for this clone: Given a far larger clone just one base away, this is likely a sequencing read error. J is TRBJ1-5 and V is TRBV4-1; tentative D call: TRBD1 (5 bases). This CDR3 spans 15 amino acids. Trimming took 0 bases from V and 5 from J, leaving 11 bases between them. CDR1 is MGHRA, CDR2 YSYEKL, per germline. CDR3 coding DNA: TGCGCCAGCAGCCAAGAGTACGGGGGTTATCAGCCCCAGCATTTT. This codes for CASSQEYGGYQPQHF.

In its sample, this clone is medium-sized. V is TRBV30 and J is TRBJ1-5; D is perhaps TRBD1 (5 bases). With 1 base removed from V and 4 bases from J, the gap between germline ends came to 14 bases. Germline CDR1 is GTSNPN and CDR2 is SVGIG (reference sequence). The CDR3 consists of 15 residues. The CDR3 loop is CAWSAYGGVNQPQHF. The CDR3 nucleotides read TGTGCCTGGAGTGCATACGGGGGAGTAAATCAGCCCCAGCATTTT. Full variable domain (remainder filled in from reference TRBV30 and TRBJ1-5): SQTIHQWPATLVQPVGSPLSLECTVEGTSNPNLYWYRQAAGRGLQLLFYSVGIGQISSEVPQNLSASRPQDRQFILSSKKLLLSDSGFYLCAWSAYGGVNQPQHFGDGTRLSIL.

V and J are TRBV6-5 and TRBJ1-2, with 12 bases aligning to TRBD1. The CDR3 consists of 13 residues. The V and J ends lost 10 bases and 7 bases, in that order; junction bases with no gene match: 7. Germline V gives CDR1 MNHEY, CDR2 SVGAGI. The CDR3 nucleotides are TGTGCCACCTTACCGGGACAGGGGGCTGGCTACACCTTC. It is translated as CATLPGQGAGYTF.

This clone came up a few times. The chain links TRBV4-1 to TRBJ2-1; 8 positions match TRBD1. The length of the CDR3 is 14 residues. V dropped 4 bases and J dropped 7; count of bases not matched to a gene: 6. CDR1 and CDR2 from the germline V gene are MGHRA and YSYEKL. In nucleotides, the CDR3 is TGCGCCAGCAGCCTTAGGACAGGGATTAATGAGCAGTTCTTC. It specifies CASSLRTGINEQFF.

V usage is TRBV6-6 and J usage is TRBJ2-1; D assignment may be TRBD1 or TRBD2 (5 bases each). CDR3 length: 14 residues. Deletions cut 3 bases from V and 5 bases from J, with 11 bases between. The V gene's germline CDR1 is MNHNY and CDR2 SVGAGI (reference sequence). The CDR3 DNA reads as TGTGCCAGCAGTTATCTCGGGGCCCACAATGAGCAGTTCTTC. As protein: CASSYLGAHNEQFF.

This sequence joins TRBV7-9 and TRBJ2-5; 8 bases match TRBD1. V dropped 4 bases and J dropped 4; count of bases not matched to a gene: 2. CDR1 is SEHNR, CDR2 FQNEAQ, per germline (reference sequence). The CDR3 sequence is 13 residues long. CDR3 residues: CASSSTGGETQYF. In DNA form, the CDR3 reads TGTGCCAGCAGCTCCACAGGGGGAGAGACCCAGTACTTC.

The chain couples TRBV7-9 to TRBJ2-1; possibly TRBD1 or TRBD2 for D (5 bases each). Germline-derived CDR1 and CDR2 are SEHNR and FQNEAQ (reference sequence). This CDR3 has 16 amino acids. With 5 bases removed from V and 4 bases from J, the gap between germline ends came to 18 bases. The CDR3 reads CASSLLDSGAYNEQFF. The DNA of the CDR3 is TGTGCCAGCAGCCTACTCGACTCCGGGGCTTACAATGAGCAGTTCTTC. The variable domain in full, with the rest retrieved from reference TRBV7-9 and TRBJ2-1, is DTGVSQNPRHKITKRGQNVTFRCDPISEHNRLYWYRQTLGQGPEFLTYFQNEAQLEKSRLLSDRFSAERPKGSFSTLEIQRTEQGDSAMYLCASSLLDSGAYNEQFFGPGTRLTVL.

The rearrangement joins TRBV5-6 to TRBJ2-6, with D possibly being TRBD1 or TRBD2 (6 bases each). Germline CDR1 is SGHDT and CDR2 is YYEEEE. The germline V and J ends were trimmed by 4 bases and 5 bases, with 16 bases remaining between them. This CDR3 contains 16 residues. This CDR3 reads CASSHDRGPRANVLTF. The CDR3 DNA sequence: TGTGCCAGCAGCCATGATCGGGGGCCGAGGGCCAACGTCCTGACTTTC.

This clone showed up just a few times. This sequence joins TRBV19 and TRBJ2-7; no firm D call. Germline CDR1 is LNHDA and CDR2 is SQIVND (reference sequence). Trimming stripped 1 base from V and 0 bases from J, with 10 bases between. The CDR3 totals 15 residues. The CDR3 spells CASSIAPAGSYEQYF. CDR3 nucleotides: TGTGCCAGTAGTATAGCCCCGGCAGGCTCCTACGAGCAGTACTTC. Complete variable domain (other parts from reference TRBV19 and TRBJ2-7): DGGITQSPKYLFRKEGQNVTLSCEQNLNHDAMYWYRQDPGQGLRLIYYSQIVNDFQKGDIAEGYSVSREKKESFPLTVTSAQKNPTAFYLCASSIAPAGSYEQYFGPGTRLTVT.

CDR3 amino acids: CASSTSEGGTGELFF. CDR3 coding DNA: TGTGCCAGCAGCACCTCGGAGGGAGGGACCGGGGAGCTGTTTTTT. J is TRBJ2-2 and V is TRBV7-2; 7 nucleotides agree with TRBD2. V trimming: 5 bases; J trimming: 5 bases; junction bases outside the gene matches: 8. Germline-derived CDR1 and CDR2 are SGHTA and FQGNSA. This CDR3 region has 15 residues.

The V and J genes are TRBV7-9 and TRBJ2-2, with 13 positions matching TRBD2. Trimming at V came to 1 base and at J to 2 bases, leaving 7 bases not matched to a gene. The V gene's germline CDR1 is SEHNR and CDR2 FQNEAQ (reference sequence). The CDR3 has 19 amino acids. CDR3 sequence (DNA): TGTGCCAGCAGCTTAGGACTAGCGGGGGGCCAGATAAACACCGGGGAGCTGTTTTTT. Translated: CASSLGLAGGQINTGELFF.

This clone turned up a few times. The chain employs TRBV6-5 and TRBJ2-5; 9 bases agree with TRBD1. The length of the CDR3 is 16 residues. Germline V gene data show CDR1 as MNHEY and CDR2 as SVGAGI. Germline trimming cut 0 bases from V and 5 bases from J; bases unmatched to any gene: 7. CDR3: CASSYSWTGVPETQYF. For the CDR3, the DNA is TGTGCCAGCAGTTACTCCTGGACAGGGGTACCGGAGACCCAGTACTTC.

The chain combines TRBV5-1 with TRBJ2-7, with D tentatively TRBD1 or TRBD2 (7 bases each). Germline V gene data show CDR1 as SGHRS and CDR2 as YFSETQ. The CDR3 consists of 15 residues. Trimming cost V 4 bases and J 3 bases, with 17 bases left between them. CDR3 residues: CASSVRGGRIYEQYF. The CDR3 DNA is TGCGCCAGCAGCGTCAGGGGGGGCAGAATCTACGAGCAGTACTTC.

This clone was seen a handful of times. The chain uses TRBV28 and TRBJ2-3; TRBD1 matches 7 bases. This CDR3 has 13 residues. CDR1 is MDHEN, CDR2 SYDVKM, per germline. After removal of 6 bases from V and 7 bases from J, the junction contained 7 bases not matched to a gene. Here the CDR3 reads CASRLQGTNTQYF. The CDR3 region has the DNA TGTGCCAGCAGATTACAGGGGACAAATACGCAGTATTTT.

This clone has just a few counts. The chain couples TRBV29-1 to TRBJ2-3; the match to TRBD2 covers 10 bases. V dropped 8 bases and J dropped 0; count of bases not matched to a gene: 8. CDR3 size: 15 residues. Per germline, CDR1 SQVTM and CDR2 ANQGSEA. The CDR3 nucleotides read TGCAGCCTTAGCGGGGGGACAACTAGCACAGATACGCAGTATTTT. It is translated as CSLSGGTTSTDTQYF.

This chain uses TRBV6-1 with TRBJ1-2; 7 bases line up with TRBD1. The V gene end was trimmed by 7 bases and the J gene end by 1 base; junction bases not matched to a gene: 9. CDR1 is MNHNS and CDR2 is SASEGT in the germline V gene. The CDR3 runs 15 residues. The CDR3 reads CASKTTGRINYGYTF. The CDR3 DNA sequence: TGTGCCAGCAAGACGACAGGGAGGATTAACTATGGCTACACCTTC.

The chain joins TRBV7-2 to TRBJ2-5, with TRBD2 identical over 7 bases. J gave up 4 bases and V 5 bases, and 4 bases lay outside the gene matches. The germline V gene has CDR1 SGHTA and CDR2 FQGNSA. This CDR3 spans 13 amino acids. The CDR3 loop is CASSGPGGETQYF. The CDR3 bases are TGTGCCAGCAGCGGCCCGGGGGGAGAGACCCAGTACTTC.

The chain carries TRBV7-8 and TRBJ2-2; 8 bases line up with TRBD2. The germline gives CDR1 SGHVS, CDR2 FQNEAQ. The CDR3 runs to 16 residues. The V segment lost 2 bases and the J segment 3 bases; nucleotides outside the gene matches: 5. The chain's CDR3 is CASSLPLREDTGELFF. In nucleotides, the CDR3 is TGTGCCAGCAGCTTACCACTGCGGGAGGACACCGGGGAGCTGTTTTTT.

V gene TRBV10-3 combines with J gene TRBJ2-1, with D possibly TRBD2 on 7 matching bases. CDR1 is ENHRY, CDR2 SYGVKD, per germline. V lost 3 bases, J lost 2 bases, and 17 bases lay in between. This CDR3 has 17 amino acids. The CDR3 DNA is TGTGCCATCAGTGACCCAGCGAGGGAGGGGGCCTACAATGAGCAGTTCTTC. It yields the protein CAISDPAREGAYNEQFF.

This chain links TRBV11-2 with TRBJ1-2; maybe TRBD1 (5 bases). With 5 bases removed from V and 3 bases from J, the gap between germline ends came to 13 bases. This CDR3 has 14 residues. Germline V gene sequence: CDR1 SGHAT, CDR2 FQNNGV. CDR3 amino acids: CASSAVRGHYGYTF. The CDR3 nucleotides read TGTGCCAGCAGCGCCGTGAGGGGACACTATGGCTACACCTTC.

The chain carries TRBV5-1 and TRBJ1-2; D is undetermined. CDR3 length equals 13 residues. Trimming left V 4 bases short and J 1 base short, with 8 bases between. Germline V gene lookup returns CDR1 SGHRS and CDR2 YFSETQ. The CDR3 DNA sequence: TGCGCCAGCAGCCCTGGTGGTAACTATGGCTACACCTTC. It is translated as CASSPGGNYGYTF.

The chain employs TRBV2 and TRBJ1-2, with D unresolved. The CDR3 extends over 12 amino acids. From germline, CDR1 is SNHLY and CDR2 FYNNEI. V was trimmed by 4 bases and J by 4 bases, leaving 7 bases between them. The CDR3 coding sequence is TGTGCCAGCAGTGGAATGAGCTATGGCTACACCTTC. Translated, it gives CASSGMSYGYTF.

The V gene is TRBV2, the J gene TRBJ2-5, with 9 bases fitting TRBD2. This CDR3 contains 13 residues. Germline V gene lookup returns CDR1 SNHLY and CDR2 FYNNEI. V lost 6 bases, J lost 4 bases, and 3 bases stayed unmatched. The CDR3 here is CASRASGAETQYF. CDR3 in DNA: TGTGCCAGCAGGGCTAGCGGGGCAGAGACCCAGTACTTC. The full variable domain, completed using reference TRBV2 and TRBJ2-5, is EPEVTQTPSHQVTQMGQEVILRCVPISNHLYFYWYRQILGQKVEFLVSFYNNEISEKSEIFDDQFSVERPDGSNFTLKIRSTKLEDSAMYFCASRASGAETQYFGPGTRLLVL.

The gene calls are TRBV19 and TRBJ1-1, with D unclear. The length of the CDR3 is 13 residues. The ends were cut back, 8 bases at V and 0 bases at J, with 10 bases in the middle. The germline V gene encodes CDR1 LNHDA and CDR2 SQIVND (reference sequence). The CDR3 DNA reads TGTGCCAGTCAGGACGGCTTGAACACTGAAGCTTTCTTT. Translated: CASQDGLNTEAFF.

This clone showed up just once. A read error may explain this, as a much larger clone is one base away. The chain employs TRBV30 and TRBJ1-5, with D possibly being TRBD1 (5 bases). Trimming cost V 2 bases and J 4 bases, with 15 bases left between them. Per germline, CDR1 GTSNPN and CDR2 SVGIG (reference sequence). The CDR3 is 15 amino acids. This CDR3 is CAWSTYGGVNQPQHF. CDR3 DNA: TGTGCCTGGAGTACATACGGGGGAGTAAATCAGCCCCAGCATTTT.

This chain links TRBV29-1 with TRBJ2-6; D is undetermined. The CDR3 runs to 13 residues. Germline V gives CDR1 SQVTM, CDR2 ANQGSEA. Trimming stripped 4 bases from V and 2 bases from J, with 6 bases between. CDR3 in amino acids: CSVVTTGANVLTF. DNA of the CDR3: TGCAGCGTTGTAACAACTGGGGCCAACGTCCTGACTTTC.

The genes are TRBV7-2 and TRBJ2-5; no reliable D call. The end of the DNA aligns better with TRBJ2-7, so the J call may be wrong. The CDR3 extends over 12 amino acids. The germline V gene has CDR1 SGHTA and CDR2 FQGNSA. CDR3 residues: CASSLLTYEQYF. The CDR3 bases are TGTGCCAGCAGCCTTCTTACCTACGAGCAGTACTTC.